The 23 T cell receptor beta chains given below trace back to one sample, sequenced in a study of cytomegalovirus exposure and HLA in healthy donors. Primers for the PCR totalled 60 Vbeta and 13 Jbeta. The repertoire was sequenced with immunoSEQ multiplex PCR; TCRdb's copy has only in-frame clones and lacks some. The sample lists some 110,000 clones, less than 80% occurring once. Material for sequencing was PBMCs. These receptors originate from a woman aged 50 to 60 in good health and CMV-seropositive.

The V call is TRBV27, the J call TRBJ1-5, with D uncertain. Trimming pared 2 bases from V and 4 bases from J, leaving 9 bases between. Germline V CDR1 and CDR2: MNHEY, SMNVEV (reference sequence). The CDR3 consists of 14 residues. The CDR3 spells CASSLAGRNQPQHF. The CDR3 DNA reads TGTGCCAGCAGTTTAGCGGGCCGGAATCAGCCCCAGCATTTT.

This chain's CDR3 is CASSVGPQAQETQYF. The CDR3 region has the DNA TGTGCCAGCAGCGTAGGGCCACAGGCTCAAGAGACCCAGTACTTC. This chain uses TRBV9 with TRBJ2-5; tentative D call: TRBD1 (5 bases). Per the germline V gene, CDR1 is SGDLS and CDR2 is YYNGEE. The CDR3 length is 15 residues. V lost 0 bases and J lost 2, with 11 bases in between.

This clone was detected once. The chain couples TRBV6-5 to TRBJ2-7; possible D gene TRBD1, 5 bases. Per the germline V gene, CDR1 is MNHEY and CDR2 is SVGAGI. V lost 5 bases to trimming and J lost 6 bases, with 8 bases between them. The CDR3 totals 11 residues. CDR3 sequence (DNA): TGTGCCAGCAGTGCAGGGATCGAGCAGTACTTC. Translation: CASSAGIEQYF.

The rearrangement links TRBV10-3 to TRBJ1-5, with D maybe TRBD1 (6 bases). CDR1 ENHRY and CDR2 SYGVKD come from the germline V gene. V was cut by 11 bases and J by 0 bases, with 14 bases left in between. The CDR3 covers 14 residues. DNA for the CDR3: TGTGCCTCCCGGGACACCCTTAGCAATCAGCCCCAGCATTTT. The encoded protein is CASRDTLSNQPQHF.

The chain combines TRBV6-4 with TRBJ1-1; D is possibly TRBD1 (5 bases). Germline CDR1 MRHNA, CDR2 SNTAGT. This CDR3 has 15 amino acids. V was pared by 0 bases and J by 6 bases, with 14 bases between. The CDR3 loop is CASSDSRRQGAEAFF. The CDR3 nucleotides read TGTGCCAGCAGTGACTCTCGCCGGCAGGGCGCTGAAGCTTTCTTT.

The chain recombines TRBV27 with TRBJ1-1; possible D gene TRBD1, 6 bases. CDR1 is MNHEY and CDR2 is SMNVEV in the germline V gene (reference sequence). This CDR3 is 17 amino acids long. V gave up 5 bases and J gave up 5 bases, with 24 bases separating them. CDR3 sequence: CASSPPGGQGLKTEAFF. CDR3 DNA sequence: TGTGCCAGCAGTCCCCCCGGGGGGCAGGGGTTAAAGACTGAAGCTTTCTTT.

This clone was recorded a few times. The chain uses TRBV5-1 and TRBJ2-7, with 7 bases that match TRBD1. The V gene's germline CDR1 is SGHRS and CDR2 YFSETQ. The CDR3 runs 16 residues. The ends lost 0 bases at V and 5 bases at J; junction bases unmatched: 11. CDR3: CASSLVARGNVNEQYF. Written as DNA, the CDR3 is TGCGCCAGCAGCTTGGTCGCCAGGGGGAATGTTAACGAGCAGTACTTC.

CDR3 region: CASSVEEGSYEQYF. Written as DNA, the CDR3 is TGTGCCAGCAGCGTAGAGGAGGGATCCTACGAGCAGTACTTC. The J gene is TRBJ2-7, the V gene TRBV9; possible D gene TRBD2, 6 bases. Germline V lookup: CDR1 SGDLS, CDR2 YYNGEE. The CDR3 covers 14 residues. The V gene lost 0 bases and the J gene lost 1 base, with 8 bases spanning the gap.

In this sample, this clone turned up a few times. This sample includes further DNA sequences coding for the same CDR3. V is TRBV27 and J is TRBJ1-5; D is possibly TRBD1 (6 bases). There are 16 residues in the CDR3. V lost 2 bases, J lost 0 bases, and 11 bases lay in between. Germline CDR1 reads MNHEY; CDR2 reads SMNVEV (reference sequence). The CDR3 DNA sequence: TGTGCCAGCAGTTTAAGCGGGGGCTATAGCAATCAGCCCCAGCATTTT. Protein product: CASSLSGGYSNQPQHF.

Only a few counts were recorded for this clone. The rearrangement uses TRBV6-1 and TRBJ1-5; D gene ambiguous. The CDR3 loop spans 13 amino acids. Trimming cost V 7 bases and J 0 bases, with 7 bases left between them. Looked up from germline, CDR1 is MNHNS and CDR2 is SASEGT. The DNA of the CDR3 is TGTGCCAGCACCGAGGTTAGCAATCAGCCCCAGCATTTT. The encoded protein is CASTEVSNQPQHF.

This clone has just a few counts. The chain uses TRBV7-6 and TRBJ2-1, with TRBD2 matching over 15 bases. The trim removed 5 bases at V and 8 bases at J, leaving 4 bases unmatched. The CDR3 consists of 15 residues. Germline V gene sequence: CDR1 SGHVS, CDR2 FNYEAQ. The CDR3: CASSRTSGRADEQFF. The CDR3 coding sequence is TGTGCCAGCAGCCGGACTAGCGGGAGGGCCGATGAGCAGTTCTTC. Variable domain in full (rest from reference TRBV7-6 and TRBJ2-1): GAGVSQSPRYKVTKRGQDVALRCDPISGHVSLYWYRQALGQGPEFLTYFNYEAQQDKSGLPNDRFSAERPEGSISTLTIQRTEQRDSAMYRCASSRTSGRADEQFFGPGTRLTVL.

The genes are TRBV10-2 and TRBJ1-1; possibly TRBD1 for D (5 bases). The V and J ends lost 0 bases and 6 bases respectively, with 11 bases between them. CDR1 is WSHSY, CDR2 SAAADI, per germline. The CDR3 is 14 amino acids. CDR3 sequence reads: CASSESATGAEAFF. The CDR3 nucleotides are TGCGCCAGCAGTGAGTCTGCCACGGGGGCTGAAGCTTTCTTT.

The rearrangement joins TRBV7-9 to TRBJ2-5; no clear D. CDR3 length: 13 residues. The germline CDR1 and CDR2 sequences are SEHNR and FQNEAQ (reference sequence). V was cut by 3 bases and J by 0 bases, with 5 bases left in between. This chain's CDR3 is CASSFEYQETQYF. DNA of the CDR3: TGTGCCAGCAGCTTTGAGTACCAAGAGACCCAGTACTTC.

The CDR3 DNA sequence: TGCGCCAGCAGCTTGTTGGGACAGGGTAACACCGGGGAGCTGTTTTTT. Protein product: CASSLLGQGNTGELFF. The V call is TRBV5-1, the J call TRBJ2-2; TRBD1 agrees at 9 bases. This CDR3 comprises 16 residues. The V segment lost 1 base and the J segment 2 bases; nucleotides outside the gene matches: 3. The V gene's germline CDR1 is SGHRS and CDR2 YFSETQ.

The V call is TRBV11-2, the J call TRBJ2-1, with TRBD2 matching over 9 bases. J lost 7 bases, V lost 0 bases, and 7 bases had no gene match. This CDR3 region has 16 residues. Germline CDR1 is SGHAT and CDR2 is FQNNGV. CDR3 region: CASSLDWGGGENEQFF. CDR3 nucleotides: TGTGCCAGCAGCTTAGATTGGGGCGGGGGGGAAAATGAGCAGTTCTTC.

This clone occurred a few times. This chain links TRBV28 with TRBJ2-5; 9 positions match TRBD1. Germline CDR1 and CDR2: MDHEN and SYDVKM. The ends lost 4 bases at V and 4 bases at J; junction bases unmatched: 7. CDR3 length: 15 amino acids. CDR3 sequence (DNA): TGTGCCAGCAGTTCAAAGGGGACAGGGCGAGAGACCCAGTACTTC. Protein sequence: CASSSKGTGRETQYF.

A single count supports this clone. Additional DNA sequences in this sample encode the identical CDR3. The V gene is TRBV10-2, the J gene TRBJ1-2; TRBD1 matches at 11 bases. The germline CDR1 and CDR2 sequences are WSHSY and SAAADI. This CDR3 spans 16 amino acids. V trimming: 4 bases; J trimming: 4 bases; junction bases outside the gene matches: 8. The chain's CDR3 is CASSGGTGGNGYGYTF. Written as DNA, the CDR3 is TGCGCCAGCAGTGGGGGGACAGGGGGAAATGGCTATGGCTACACCTTC.

There are a few counts of this clone. The gene calls are TRBV6-1 and TRBJ2-1; 7 nucleotides line up with TRBD2. Trimming removed 8 bases from V and 7 bases from J; junction bases left unmatched: 14. The germline gives CDR1 MNHNS, CDR2 SASEGT. The length of the CDR3 is 15 residues. The CDR3 nucleotides read TGTGCCAGCGGGGTAGGACTAGAAGGACTAAATGAGCAGTTCTTC. It translates to CASGVGLEGLNEQFF.

This clone was found once. This rearrangement joins TRBV7-9 to TRBJ2-7, with D maybe TRBD1 (6 bases). Germline V gene lookup returns CDR1 SEHNR and CDR2 FQNEAQ (reference sequence). V lost 1 base to trimming and J lost 0 bases, with 10 bases between them. The CDR3 is 15 residues long. The CDR3 nucleotides are TGTGCCAGCAGCTTAGGGACAGCGATCTCCTACGAGCAGTACTTC. Amino acids: CASSLGTAISYEQYF.

CDR3 protein: CASSIVRDFNYGYTF. CDR3 DNA sequence: TGTGCCAGTAGTATAGTCCGGGACTTCAACTATGGCTACACCTTC. The chain is built from TRBV19 and TRBJ1-2, with D maybe TRBD1 (5 bases). Trimming removed 1 base at V and 2 bases at J, with 11 bases between. This CDR3 is 15 amino acids long. Germline V gene data show CDR1 as LNHDA and CDR2 as SQIVND (reference sequence).

This chain links TRBV12-5 with TRBJ1-1; D remains unclear. Trimming stripped 7 bases from V and 1 base from J, with 13 bases between. Per the germline V gene, CDR1 is LGHNT and CDR2 is FRNRAP. The CDR3 sequence is 14 residues long. The CDR3 reads CASALKPGNTEAFF. For the CDR3, the DNA is TGTGCTAGTGCCCTCAAACCGGGGAACACTGAAGCTTTCTTT.

This clone was recorded a few times. The rearrangement joins TRBV18 to TRBJ2-1, with 9 bases that match TRBD2. V shed 6 bases and J 6 bases; nucleotides not matched to a gene: 15. The CDR3 covers 17 residues. Germline V gene lookup returns CDR1 KGHSH and CDR2 LQKENI. CDR3 sequence (DNA): TGTGCCAGCTCCACAGGGCGGGGGGGCATATCGATCAATGAGCAGTTCTTC. This sequence encodes CASSTGRGGISINEQFF. The full variable domain, with the rest looked up from reference TRBV18 and TRBJ2-1, is NAGVMQNPRHLVRRRGQEARLRCSPMKGHSHVYWYRQLPEEGLKFMVYLQKENIIDESGMPKERFSAEFPKEGPSILRIQQVVRGDSAAYFCASSTGRGGISINEQFFGPGTRLTVL.

The chain recombines TRBV4-1 with TRBJ2-2; TRBD1 is a possible D gene (6 bases). CDR1 and CDR2 from the germline V gene are MGHRA and YSYEKL. Trimming pared 5 bases from V and 0 bases from J, leaving 16 bases between. The CDR3 contains 17 residues. This chain's CDR3 is CASSGTPYPSNTGELFF. The CDR3 DNA reads as TGCGCCAGCAGCGGGACACCATACCCTTCGAACACCGGGGAGCTGTTTTTT.